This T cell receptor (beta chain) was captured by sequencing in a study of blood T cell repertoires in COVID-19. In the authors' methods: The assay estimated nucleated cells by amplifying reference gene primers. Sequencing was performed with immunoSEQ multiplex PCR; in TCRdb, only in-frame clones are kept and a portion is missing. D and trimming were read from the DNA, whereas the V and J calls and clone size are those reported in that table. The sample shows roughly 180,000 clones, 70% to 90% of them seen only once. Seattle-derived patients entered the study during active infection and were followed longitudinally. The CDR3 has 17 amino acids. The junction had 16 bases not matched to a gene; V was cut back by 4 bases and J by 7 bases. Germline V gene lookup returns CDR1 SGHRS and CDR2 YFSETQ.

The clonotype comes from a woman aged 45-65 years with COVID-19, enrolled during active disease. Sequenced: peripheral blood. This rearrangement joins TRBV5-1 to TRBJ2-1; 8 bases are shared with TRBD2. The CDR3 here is CASSRTLAGFPENEQFF. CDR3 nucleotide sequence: TGCGCCAGCAGCAGAACCTTAGCGGGGTTCCCCGAGAATGAGCAGTTCTTC.